The text below deals with one T cell receptor (beta chain). The data stem from a study of technical replicates of blood from four donors. Some clones are missing from TCRdb's copy, which holds only in-frame ones; the method was immunoSEQ multiplex PCR. The sample shows tens of thousands of clones, around nine tenths of them seen only once. Germline loops: CDR1 SGDLS, CDR2 YYNGEE. The CDR3 is made up of 15 amino acids. The V and J ends lost 0 bases and 2 bases respectively, with 9 bases between them. This clonotype originated in a human donor in good health. What was sequenced was T cells isolated from PBMCs. The rearrangement links TRBV9 to TRBJ1-5; D gene unclear. CDR3 nucleotides: TGTGCCAGCAGCGTAGATGCGGGAGGCAATCAGCCCCAGCATTTT. Translated, it gives CASSVDAGGNQPQHF.